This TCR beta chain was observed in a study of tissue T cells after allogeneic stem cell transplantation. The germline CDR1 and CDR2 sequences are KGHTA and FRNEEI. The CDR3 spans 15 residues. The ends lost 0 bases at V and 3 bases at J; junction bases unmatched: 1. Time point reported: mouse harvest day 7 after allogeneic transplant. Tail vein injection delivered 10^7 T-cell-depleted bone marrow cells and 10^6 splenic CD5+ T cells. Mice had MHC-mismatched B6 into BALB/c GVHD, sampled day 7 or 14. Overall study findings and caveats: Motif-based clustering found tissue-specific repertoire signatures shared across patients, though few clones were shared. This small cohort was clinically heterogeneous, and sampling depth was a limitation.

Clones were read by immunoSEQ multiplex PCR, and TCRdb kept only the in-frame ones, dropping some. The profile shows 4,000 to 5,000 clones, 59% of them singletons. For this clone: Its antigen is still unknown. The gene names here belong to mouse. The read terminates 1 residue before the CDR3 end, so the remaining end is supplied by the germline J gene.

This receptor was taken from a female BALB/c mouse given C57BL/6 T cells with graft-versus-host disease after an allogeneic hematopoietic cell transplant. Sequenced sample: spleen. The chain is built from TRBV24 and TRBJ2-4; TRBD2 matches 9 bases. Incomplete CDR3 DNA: TGTGCCAGCAGTCTGTATTGGGGGGGCCAAAACACCTTGTAC. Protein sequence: CASSLYWGGQNTLY. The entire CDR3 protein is CASSLYWGGQNTLYF.